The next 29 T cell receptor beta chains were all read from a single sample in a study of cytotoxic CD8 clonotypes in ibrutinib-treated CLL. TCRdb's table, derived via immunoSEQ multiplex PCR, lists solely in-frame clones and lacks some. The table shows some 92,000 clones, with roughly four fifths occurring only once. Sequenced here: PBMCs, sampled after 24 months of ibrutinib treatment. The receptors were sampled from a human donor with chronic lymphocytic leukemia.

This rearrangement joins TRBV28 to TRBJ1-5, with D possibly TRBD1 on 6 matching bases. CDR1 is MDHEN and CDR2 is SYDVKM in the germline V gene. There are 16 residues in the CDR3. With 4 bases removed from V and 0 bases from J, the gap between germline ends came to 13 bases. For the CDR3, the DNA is TGTGCCAGCAGTTCGTGGGGGGGACATAGCAATCAGCCCCAGCATTTT. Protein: CASSSWGGHSNQPQHF.

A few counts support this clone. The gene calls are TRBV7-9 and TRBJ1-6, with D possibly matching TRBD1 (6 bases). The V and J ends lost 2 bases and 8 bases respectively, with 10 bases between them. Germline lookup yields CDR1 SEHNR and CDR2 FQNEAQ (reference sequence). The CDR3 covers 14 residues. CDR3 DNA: TGTGCCAGCAGCTTAACAGGGCTGGATTCACCCCTCCACTTT. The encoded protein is CASSLTGLDSPLHF.

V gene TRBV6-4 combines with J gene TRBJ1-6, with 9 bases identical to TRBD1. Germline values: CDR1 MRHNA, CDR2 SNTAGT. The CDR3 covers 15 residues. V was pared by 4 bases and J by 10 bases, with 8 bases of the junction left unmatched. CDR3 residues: CASSARDRVTSPLHF. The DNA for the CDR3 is TGTGCCAGCAGTGCCCGGGACAGGGTCACATCACCCCTCCACTTT.

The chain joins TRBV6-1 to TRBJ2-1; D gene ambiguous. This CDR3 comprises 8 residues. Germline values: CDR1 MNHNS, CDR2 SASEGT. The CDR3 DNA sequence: TGTGCAAAGGAGCCCGAGTTCTTC. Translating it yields CAKEPEFF.

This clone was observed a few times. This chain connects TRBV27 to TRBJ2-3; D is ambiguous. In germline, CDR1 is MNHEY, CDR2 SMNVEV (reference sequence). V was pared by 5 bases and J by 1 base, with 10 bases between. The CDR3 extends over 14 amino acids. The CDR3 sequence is CASSHGPGTDTQYF. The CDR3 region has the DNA TGTGCCAGCAGTCATGGTCCTGGCACAGATACGCAGTATTTT.

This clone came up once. This chain's CDR3 is CTGAGGPNEQFF. Here the CDR3 DNA reads TGCACAGGGGCCGGCGGTCCCAATGAGCAGTTCTTC. The chain employs TRBV29-1 and TRBJ2-1; weak D call: TRBD1 (6 bases). The V gene's germline CDR1 is SQVTM and CDR2 ANQGSEA. The CDR3 totals 12 residues.

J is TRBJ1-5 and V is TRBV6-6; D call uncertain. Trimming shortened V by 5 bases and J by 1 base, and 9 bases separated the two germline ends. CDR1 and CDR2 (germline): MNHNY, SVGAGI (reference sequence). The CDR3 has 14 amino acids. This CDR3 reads CASSLRGSNQPQHF. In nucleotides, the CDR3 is TGTGCCAGCAGTCTCCGGGGAAGCAATCAGCCCCAGCATTTT.

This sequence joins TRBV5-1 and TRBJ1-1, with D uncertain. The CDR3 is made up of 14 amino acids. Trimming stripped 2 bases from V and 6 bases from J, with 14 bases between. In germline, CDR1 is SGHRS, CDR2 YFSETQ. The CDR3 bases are TGCGCCAGCAGCTTTCGGGCCCAACCTCCTGAAGCTTTCTTT. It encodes CASSFRAQPPEAFF.

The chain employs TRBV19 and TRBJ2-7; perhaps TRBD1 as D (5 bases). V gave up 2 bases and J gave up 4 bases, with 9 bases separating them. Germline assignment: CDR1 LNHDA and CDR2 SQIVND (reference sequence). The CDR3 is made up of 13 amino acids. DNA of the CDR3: TGTGCCAGTAGTATACAGGGCAGGTACGAGCAGTACTTC. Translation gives CASSIQGRYEQYF. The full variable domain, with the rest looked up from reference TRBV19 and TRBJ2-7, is DGGITQSPKYLFRKEGQNVTLSCEQNLNHDAMYWYRQDPGQGLRLIYYSQIVNDFQKGDIAEGYSVSREKKESFPLTVTSAQKNPTAFYLCASSIQGRYEQYFGPGTRLTVT.

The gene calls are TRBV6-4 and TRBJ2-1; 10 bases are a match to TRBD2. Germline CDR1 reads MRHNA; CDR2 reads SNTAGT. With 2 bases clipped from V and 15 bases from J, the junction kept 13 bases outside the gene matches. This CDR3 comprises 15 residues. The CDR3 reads CASSDPFSSGSSLFF. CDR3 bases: TGTGCCAGCAGTGACCCATTCTCTAGCGGGAGTTCTCTGTTCTTC.

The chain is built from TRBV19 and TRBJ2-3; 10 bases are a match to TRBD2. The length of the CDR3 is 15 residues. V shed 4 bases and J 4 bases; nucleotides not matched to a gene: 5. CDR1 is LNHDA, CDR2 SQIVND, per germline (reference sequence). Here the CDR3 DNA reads TGTGCCAGTAGTACCAAGACTAGCGGGCCAGATACGCAGTATTTT. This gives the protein CASSTKTSGPDTQYF. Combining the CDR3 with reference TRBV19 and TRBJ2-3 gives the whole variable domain DGGITQSPKYLFRKEGQNVTLSCEQNLNHDAMYWYRQDPGQGLRLIYYSQIVNDFQKGDIAEGYSVSREKKESFPLTVTSAQKNPTAFYLCASSTKTSGPDTQYFGPGTRLTVL.

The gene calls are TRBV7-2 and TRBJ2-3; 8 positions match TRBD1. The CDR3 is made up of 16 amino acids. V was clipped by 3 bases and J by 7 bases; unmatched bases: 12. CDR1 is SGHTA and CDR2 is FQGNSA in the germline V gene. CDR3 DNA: TGTGCCAGCAGCTTGAAAGGAAGGCAGGGGGCGCATACGCAGTATTTT. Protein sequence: CASSLKGRQGAHTQYF.

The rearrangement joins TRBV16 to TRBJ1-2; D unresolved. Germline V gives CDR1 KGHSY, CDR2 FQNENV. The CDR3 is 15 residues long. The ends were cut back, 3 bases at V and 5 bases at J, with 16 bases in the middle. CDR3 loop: CASSQSPTWAYGYTF. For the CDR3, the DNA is TGTGCCAGCAGCCAGAGTCCTACTTGGGCATATGGCTACACCTTC.

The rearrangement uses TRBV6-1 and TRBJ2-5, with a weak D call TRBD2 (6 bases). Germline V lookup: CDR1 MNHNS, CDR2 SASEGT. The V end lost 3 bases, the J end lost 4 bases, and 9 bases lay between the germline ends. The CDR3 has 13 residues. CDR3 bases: TGTGCCAGCAGTGATGGGGGGTTAGAGACCCAGTACTTC. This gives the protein CASSDGGLETQYF.

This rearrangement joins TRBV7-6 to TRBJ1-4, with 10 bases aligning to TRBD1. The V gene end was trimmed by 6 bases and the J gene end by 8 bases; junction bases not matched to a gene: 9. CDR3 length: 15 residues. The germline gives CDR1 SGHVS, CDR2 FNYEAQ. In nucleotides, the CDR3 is TGTGCCAGCAGTTTTGGGACAGGGGCTGAGGAAAAACTGTTTTTT. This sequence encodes CASSFGTGAEEKLFF.

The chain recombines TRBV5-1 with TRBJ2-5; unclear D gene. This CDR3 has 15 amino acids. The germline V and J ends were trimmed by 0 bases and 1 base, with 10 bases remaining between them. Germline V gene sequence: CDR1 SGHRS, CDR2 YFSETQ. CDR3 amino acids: CASSLEGSPQETQYF. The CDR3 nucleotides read TGCGCCAGCAGCTTGGAGGGAAGCCCCCAAGAGACCCAGTACTTC.

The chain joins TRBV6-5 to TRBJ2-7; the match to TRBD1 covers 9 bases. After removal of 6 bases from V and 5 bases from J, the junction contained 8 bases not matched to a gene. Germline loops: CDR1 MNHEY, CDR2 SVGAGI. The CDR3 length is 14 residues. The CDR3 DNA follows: TGTGCCAGCAGCCCCGGGACAGGGTTCCACGAGCAGTACTTC. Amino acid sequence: CASSPGTGFHEQYF.

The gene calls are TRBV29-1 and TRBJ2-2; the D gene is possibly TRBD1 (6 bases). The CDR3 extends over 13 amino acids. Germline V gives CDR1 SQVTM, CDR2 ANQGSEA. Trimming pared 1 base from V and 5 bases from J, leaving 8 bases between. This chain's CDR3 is CSVEGDITGELFF. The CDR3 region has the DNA TGCAGCGTTGAAGGGGACATTACCGGGGAGCTGTTTTTT.

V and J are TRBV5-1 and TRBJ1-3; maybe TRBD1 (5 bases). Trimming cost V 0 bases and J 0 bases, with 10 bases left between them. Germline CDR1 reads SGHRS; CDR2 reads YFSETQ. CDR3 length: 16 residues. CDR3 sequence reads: CASSLEGRSSGNTIYF. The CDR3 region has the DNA TGCGCCAGCAGCTTGGAGGGACGGAGCTCTGGAAACACCATATATTTT.

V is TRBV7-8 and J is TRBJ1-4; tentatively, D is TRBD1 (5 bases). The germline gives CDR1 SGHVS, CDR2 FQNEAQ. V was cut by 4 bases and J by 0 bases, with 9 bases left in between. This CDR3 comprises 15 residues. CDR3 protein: CASSSRAATNEKLFF. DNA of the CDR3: TGTGCCAGCAGCTCCAGGGCCGCAACTAATGAAAAACTGTTTTTT. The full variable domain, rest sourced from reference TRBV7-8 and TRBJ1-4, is GAGVSQSPRYKVAKRGQDVALRCDPISGHVSLFWYQQALGQGPEFLTYFQNEAQLDKSGLPSDRFFAERPEGSVSTLKIQRTQQEDSAVYLCASSSRAATNEKLFFGSGTQLSVL.

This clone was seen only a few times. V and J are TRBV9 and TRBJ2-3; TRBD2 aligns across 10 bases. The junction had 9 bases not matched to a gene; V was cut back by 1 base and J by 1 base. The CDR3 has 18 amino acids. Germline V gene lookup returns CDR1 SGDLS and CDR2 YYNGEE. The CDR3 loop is CASSVQGAGGPRTDTQYF. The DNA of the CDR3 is TGTGCCAGCAGCGTACAAGGAGCGGGAGGGCCTCGCACAGATACGCAGTATTTT.

CDR3 DNA: TGTGCCAGCAGCTCCCCGTGGGGCGGGAGTGGGGTGCAGTATTTT. It yields the protein CASSSPWGGSGVQYF. V is TRBV11-2 and J is TRBJ2-3; 7 bases agree with TRBD2. V shed 4 bases and J 11 bases; nucleotides not matched to a gene: 15. CDR3 length equals 15 residues. Germline assignment: CDR1 SGHAT and CDR2 FQNNGV.

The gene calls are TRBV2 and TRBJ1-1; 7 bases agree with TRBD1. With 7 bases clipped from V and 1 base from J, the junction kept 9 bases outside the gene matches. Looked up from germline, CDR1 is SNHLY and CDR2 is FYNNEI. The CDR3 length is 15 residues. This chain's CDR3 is CASTWTGDKNTEAFF. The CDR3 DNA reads TGTGCCAGCACTTGGACAGGTGATAAGAACACTGAAGCTTTCTTT.

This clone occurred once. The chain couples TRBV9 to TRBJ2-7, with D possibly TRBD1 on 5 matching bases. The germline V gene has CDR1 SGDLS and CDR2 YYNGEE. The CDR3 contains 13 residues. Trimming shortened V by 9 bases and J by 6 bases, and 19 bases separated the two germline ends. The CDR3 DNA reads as TGTGCCACGGGCGACAGTGCCTCGGGCGAGCAGTACTTC. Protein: CATGDSASGEQYF.

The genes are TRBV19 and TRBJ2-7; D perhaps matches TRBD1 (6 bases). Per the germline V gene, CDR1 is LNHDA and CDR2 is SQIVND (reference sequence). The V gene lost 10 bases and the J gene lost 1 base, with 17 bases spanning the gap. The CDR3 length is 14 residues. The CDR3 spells CATRPGHYSYEQYF. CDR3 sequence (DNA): TGTGCCACCAGACCGGGACACTATTCCTACGAGCAGTACTTC.

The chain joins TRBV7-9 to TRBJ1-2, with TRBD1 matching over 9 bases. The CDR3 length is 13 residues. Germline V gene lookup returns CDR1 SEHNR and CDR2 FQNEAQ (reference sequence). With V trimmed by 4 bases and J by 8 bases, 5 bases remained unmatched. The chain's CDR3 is CASSWDRESGYTF. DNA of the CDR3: TGTGCCAGCAGCTGGGACAGGGAAAGCGGCTACACCTTC.

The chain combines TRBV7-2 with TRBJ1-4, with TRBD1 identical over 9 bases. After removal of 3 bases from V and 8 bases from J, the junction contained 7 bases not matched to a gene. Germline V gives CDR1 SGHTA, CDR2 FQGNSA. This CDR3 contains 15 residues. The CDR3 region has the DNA TGTGCCAGCAGCTTCCAGGCGACAGGGGGAGAAAAACTGTTTTTT. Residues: CASSFQATGGEKLFF.

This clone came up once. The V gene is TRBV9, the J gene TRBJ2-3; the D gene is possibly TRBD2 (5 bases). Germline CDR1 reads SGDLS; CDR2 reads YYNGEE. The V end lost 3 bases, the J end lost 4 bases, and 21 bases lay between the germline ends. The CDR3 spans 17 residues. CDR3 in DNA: TGTGCCAGCAGCGCAGGTAGTGGCGCGGGTTGGGCAGATACGCAGTATTTT. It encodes CASSAGSGAGWADTQYF.

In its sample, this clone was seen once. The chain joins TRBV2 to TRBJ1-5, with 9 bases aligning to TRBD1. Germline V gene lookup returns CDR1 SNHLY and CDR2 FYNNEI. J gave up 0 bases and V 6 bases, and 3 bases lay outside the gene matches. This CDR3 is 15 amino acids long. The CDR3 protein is CASRWTGDSNQPQHF. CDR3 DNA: TGTGCCAGCAGATGGACAGGGGATAGCAATCAGCCCCAGCATTTT.